This T cell receptor beta chain is drawn from a study of blood T cell repertoires in COVID-19. Looking at the study overall: Both acute and convalescent COVID-19 samples were obtained from the United States, Italy and Spain.

V was pared by 7 bases and J by 6 bases, with 13 bases between. The CDR3 is 12 amino acids. Per the original data handling: Amplification of reference gene primers was used by the study to estimate nucleated cell counts. Sequencing was performed with immunoSEQ multiplex PCR; in TCRdb, only in-frame clones are kept and a portion is missing. From that table come the V and J calls and clone size; the DNA was used to work out D and trimming. The profile shows 100,000 to 150,000 clones, roughly 87% of them singletons. The genes are TRBV12-3 or TRBV12-4 and TRBJ2-7; tentative D call: TRBD2 (6 bases). Sample: peripheral blood. This TCR was recovered from a human donor in a cohort sampled during active COVID-19. As DNA, the CDR3 is TGTGCCAGCACCCCAGGACTATCCGAGCAGTACTTC. Its protein is CASTPGLSEQYF.